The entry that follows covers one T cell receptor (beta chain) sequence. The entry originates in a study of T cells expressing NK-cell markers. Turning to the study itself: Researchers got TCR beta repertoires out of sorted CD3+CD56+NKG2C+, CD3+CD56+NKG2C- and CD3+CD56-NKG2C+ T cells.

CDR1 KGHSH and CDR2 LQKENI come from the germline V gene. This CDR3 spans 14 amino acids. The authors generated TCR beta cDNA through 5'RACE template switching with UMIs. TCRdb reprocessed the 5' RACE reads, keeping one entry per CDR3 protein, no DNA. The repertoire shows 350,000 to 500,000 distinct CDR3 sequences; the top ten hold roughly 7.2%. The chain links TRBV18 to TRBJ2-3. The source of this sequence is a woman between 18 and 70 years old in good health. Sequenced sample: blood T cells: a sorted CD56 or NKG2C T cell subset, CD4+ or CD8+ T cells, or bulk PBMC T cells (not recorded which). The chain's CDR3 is CASSPGSRLDTQYF.